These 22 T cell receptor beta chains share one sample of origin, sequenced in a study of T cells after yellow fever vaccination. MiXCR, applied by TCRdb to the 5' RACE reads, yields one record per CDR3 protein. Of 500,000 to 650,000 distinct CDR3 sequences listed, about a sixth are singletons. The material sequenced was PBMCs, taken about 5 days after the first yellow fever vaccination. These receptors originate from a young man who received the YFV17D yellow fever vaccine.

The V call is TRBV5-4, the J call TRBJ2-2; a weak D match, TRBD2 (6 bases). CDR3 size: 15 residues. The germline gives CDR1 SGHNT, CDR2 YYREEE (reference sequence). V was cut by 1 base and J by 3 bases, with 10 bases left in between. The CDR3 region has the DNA TGTGCCAGCAGCTTGATGGAGGGGCACACCGGGGAGCTGTTTTTT. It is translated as CASSLMEGHTGELFF.

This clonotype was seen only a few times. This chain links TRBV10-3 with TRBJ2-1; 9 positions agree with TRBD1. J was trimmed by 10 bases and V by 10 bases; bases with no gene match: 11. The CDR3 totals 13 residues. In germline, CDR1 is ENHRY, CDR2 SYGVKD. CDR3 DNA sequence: TGTGCCACATCGGGTCCGGGGACAGGGGAGCAGTTCTTC. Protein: CATSGPGTGEQFF.

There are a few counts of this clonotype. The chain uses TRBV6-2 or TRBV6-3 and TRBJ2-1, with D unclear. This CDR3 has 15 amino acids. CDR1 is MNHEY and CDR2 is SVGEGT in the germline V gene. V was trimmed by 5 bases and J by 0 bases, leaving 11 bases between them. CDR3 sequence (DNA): TGTGCCAGCAGTCCTCATATGGACTCCTACAATGAGCAGTTCTTC. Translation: CASSPHMDSYNEQFF.

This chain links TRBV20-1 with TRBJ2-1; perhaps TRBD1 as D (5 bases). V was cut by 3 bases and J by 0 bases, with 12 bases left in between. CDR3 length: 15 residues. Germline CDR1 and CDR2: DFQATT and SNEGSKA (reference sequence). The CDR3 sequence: CSARGPRSSYNEQFF. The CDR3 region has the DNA TGCAGTGCTAGGGGGCCTCGTAGCTCCTACAATGAGCAGTTCTTC.

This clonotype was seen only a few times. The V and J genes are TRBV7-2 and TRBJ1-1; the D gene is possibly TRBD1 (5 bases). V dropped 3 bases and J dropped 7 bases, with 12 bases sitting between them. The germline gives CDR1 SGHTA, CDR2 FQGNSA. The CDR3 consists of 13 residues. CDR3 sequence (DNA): TGTGCCAGCAGCTTCAGGGCAAGTGATGAAGCTTTCTTT. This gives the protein CASSFRASDEAFF.

CDR3 bases: TGCGCCAGCAGCGGGTACAGGGGGCGAGCGGCATTTAATACTGAAGCTTTCTTT. It codes for CASSGYRGRAAFNTEAFF. V usage is TRBV5-1 and J usage is TRBJ1-1, with TRBD1 identical over 9 bases. V was clipped by 4 bases and J by 5 bases; unmatched bases: 18. The CDR3 spans 18 residues. The germline V gene has CDR1 SGHRS and CDR2 YFSETQ.

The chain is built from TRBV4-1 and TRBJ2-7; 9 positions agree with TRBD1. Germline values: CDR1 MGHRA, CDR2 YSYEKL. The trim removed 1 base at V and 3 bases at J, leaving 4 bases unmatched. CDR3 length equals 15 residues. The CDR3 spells CASSQATGGRYEQYV. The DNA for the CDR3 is TGCGCCAGCAGCCAAGCCACAGGGGGCCGCTACGAGCAGTACGTC.

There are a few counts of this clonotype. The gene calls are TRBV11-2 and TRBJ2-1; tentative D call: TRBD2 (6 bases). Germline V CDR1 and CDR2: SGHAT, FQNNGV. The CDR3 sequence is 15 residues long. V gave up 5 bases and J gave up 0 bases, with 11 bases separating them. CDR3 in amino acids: CASSGWGVSYNEQFF. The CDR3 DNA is TGTGCCAGCAGCGGGTGGGGGGTCTCCTACAATGAGCAGTTCTTC.

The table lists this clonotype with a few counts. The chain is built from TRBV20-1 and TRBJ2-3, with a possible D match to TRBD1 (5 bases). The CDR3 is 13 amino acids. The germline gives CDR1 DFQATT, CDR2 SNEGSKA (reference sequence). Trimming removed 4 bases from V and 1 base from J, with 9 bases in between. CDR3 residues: CSAMVGGTDTQYF. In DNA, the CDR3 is TGCAGTGCTATGGTAGGGGGCACAGATACGCAGTATTTT.

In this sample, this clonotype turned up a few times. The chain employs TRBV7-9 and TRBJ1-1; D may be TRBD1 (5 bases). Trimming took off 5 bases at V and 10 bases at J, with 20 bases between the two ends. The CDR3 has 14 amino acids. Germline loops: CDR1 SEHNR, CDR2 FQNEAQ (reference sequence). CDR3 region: CASSERDPIKGAFF. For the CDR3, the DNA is TGTGCCAGCAGCGAACGGGACCCCATTAAGGGAGCTTTCTTT.

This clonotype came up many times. CDR3 sequence reads: CSAPGIGGNTIYF. The CDR3 bases are TGCAGTGCTCCGGGGATAGGTGGAAACACCATATATTTT. The J gene is TRBJ1-3, the V gene TRBV20-1; the D is unclear. The CDR3 spans 13 residues. From germline, CDR1 is DFQATT and CDR2 SNEGSKA (reference sequence). Trimming pared 5 bases from V and 3 bases from J, leaving 11 bases between.

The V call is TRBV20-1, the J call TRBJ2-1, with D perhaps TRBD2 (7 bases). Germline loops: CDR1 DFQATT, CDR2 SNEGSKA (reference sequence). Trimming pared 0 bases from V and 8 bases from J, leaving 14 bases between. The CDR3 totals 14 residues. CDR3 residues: CSARDYQGGDEQFF. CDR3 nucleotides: TGCAGTGCTAGAGATTATCAAGGGGGGGATGAGCAGTTCTTC.

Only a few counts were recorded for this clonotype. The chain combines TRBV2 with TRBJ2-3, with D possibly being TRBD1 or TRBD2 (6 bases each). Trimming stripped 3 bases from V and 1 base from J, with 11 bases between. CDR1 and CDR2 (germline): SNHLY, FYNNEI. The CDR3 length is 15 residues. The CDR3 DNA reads TGTGCCAGCAGTGATGTCGGGGGCCGCACAGATACGCAGTATTTT. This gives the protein CASSDVGGRTDTQYF.

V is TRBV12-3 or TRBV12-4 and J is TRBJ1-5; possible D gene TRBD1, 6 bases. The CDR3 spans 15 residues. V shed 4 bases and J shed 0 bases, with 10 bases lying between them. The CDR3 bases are TGTGCCAGCAGTTCGACAGGTCATAGCAATCAGCCCCAGCATTTT. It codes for CASSSTGHSNQPQHF.

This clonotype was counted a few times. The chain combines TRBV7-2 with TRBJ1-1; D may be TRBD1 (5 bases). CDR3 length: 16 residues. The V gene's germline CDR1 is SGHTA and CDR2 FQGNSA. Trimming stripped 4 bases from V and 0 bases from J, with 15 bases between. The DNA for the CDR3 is TGTGCCAGCAGCTGGACTAGGGGCGGGGTGAACACTGAAGCTTTCTTT. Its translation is CASSWTRGGVNTEAFF.

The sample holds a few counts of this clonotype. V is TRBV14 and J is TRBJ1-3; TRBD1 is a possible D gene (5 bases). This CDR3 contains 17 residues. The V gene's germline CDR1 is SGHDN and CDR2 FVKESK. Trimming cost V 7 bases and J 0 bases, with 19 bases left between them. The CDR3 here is CASIKVPRQPSGNTIYF. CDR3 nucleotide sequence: TGTGCCAGCATCAAAGTTCCGAGACAGCCCTCTGGAAACACCATATATTTT.

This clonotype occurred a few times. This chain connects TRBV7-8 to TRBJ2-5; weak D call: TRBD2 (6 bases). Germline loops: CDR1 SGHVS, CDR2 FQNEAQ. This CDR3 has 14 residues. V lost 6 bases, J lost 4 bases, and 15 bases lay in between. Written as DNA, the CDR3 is TGTGCCAGCAGACTAAGGAGGGTATTAGAGACCCAGTACTTC. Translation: CASRLRRVLETQYF.

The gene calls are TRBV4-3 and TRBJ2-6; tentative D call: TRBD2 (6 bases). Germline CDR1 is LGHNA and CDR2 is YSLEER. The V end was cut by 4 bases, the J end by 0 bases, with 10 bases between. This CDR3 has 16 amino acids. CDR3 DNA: TGCGCCAGCAGCCTTGGGGGGAGCTCTGGGGCCAACGTCCTGACTTTC. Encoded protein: CASSLGGSSGANVLTF.

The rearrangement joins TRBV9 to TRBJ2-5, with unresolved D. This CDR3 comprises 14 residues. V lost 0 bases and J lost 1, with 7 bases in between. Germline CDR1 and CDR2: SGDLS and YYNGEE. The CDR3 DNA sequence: TGTGCCAGCAGCGTAGCGACAACCCAAGAGACCCAGTACTTC. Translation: CASSVATTQETQYF.

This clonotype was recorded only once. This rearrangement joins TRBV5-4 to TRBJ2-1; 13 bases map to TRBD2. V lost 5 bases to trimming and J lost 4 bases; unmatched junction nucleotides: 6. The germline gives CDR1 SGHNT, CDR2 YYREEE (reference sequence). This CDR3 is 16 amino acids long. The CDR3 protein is CASSSGTSGVYNEQFF. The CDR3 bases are TGTGCCAGCAGTTCCGGGACTAGCGGGGTATACAATGAGCAGTTCTTC.

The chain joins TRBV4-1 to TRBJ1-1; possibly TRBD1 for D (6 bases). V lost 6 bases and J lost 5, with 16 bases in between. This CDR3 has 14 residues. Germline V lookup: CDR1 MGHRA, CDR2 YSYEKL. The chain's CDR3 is CASSTRGGATEAFF. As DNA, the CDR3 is TGCGCCAGCAGTACTCGAGGGGGAGCAACTGAAGCTTTCTTT.

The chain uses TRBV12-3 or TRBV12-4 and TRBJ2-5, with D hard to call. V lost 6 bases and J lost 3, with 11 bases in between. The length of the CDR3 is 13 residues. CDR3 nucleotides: TGTGCCAGCAGGATAACTGGGAAAGAGACCCAGTACTTC. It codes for CASRITGKETQYF.